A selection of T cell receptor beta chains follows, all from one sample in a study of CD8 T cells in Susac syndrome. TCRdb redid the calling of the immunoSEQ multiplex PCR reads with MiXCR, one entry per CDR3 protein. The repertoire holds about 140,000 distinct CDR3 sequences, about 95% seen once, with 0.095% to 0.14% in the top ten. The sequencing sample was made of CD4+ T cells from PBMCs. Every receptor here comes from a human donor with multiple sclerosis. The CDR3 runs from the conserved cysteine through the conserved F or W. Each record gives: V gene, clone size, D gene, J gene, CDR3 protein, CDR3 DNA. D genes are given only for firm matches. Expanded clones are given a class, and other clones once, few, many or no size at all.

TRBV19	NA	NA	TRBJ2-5	CASSMWLASQETQYF	TGTGCCAGTAGTATGTGGCTAGCGTCCCAAGAGACCCAGTACTTC
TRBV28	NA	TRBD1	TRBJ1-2	CATPGQGVGGYTF	TGTGCCACCCCGGGACAGGGCGTCGGTGGCTACACCTTC
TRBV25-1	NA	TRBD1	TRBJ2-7	CASSKAGTGYF	TGTGCCAGCAGTAAGGCCGGGACAGGGTACTTC
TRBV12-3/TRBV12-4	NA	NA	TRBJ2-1	CASSRNSYNEQFF	TGTGCCAGCAGTAGGAACTCCTACAATGAGCAGTTCTTC
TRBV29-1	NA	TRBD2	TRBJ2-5	CSVPRLTGRQETQYF	TGCAGCGTCCCTAGACTCACCGGGAGGCAAGAGACCCAGTACTTC
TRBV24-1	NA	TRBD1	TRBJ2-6	CATSERGQGLVGANVLTF	TGTGCCACCAGTGAACGGGGACAGGGGTTGGTTGGGGCCAACGTCCTGACTTTC
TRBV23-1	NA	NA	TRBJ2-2	CASSQLVESGILQNTGELFF	TGCGCCAGCAGTCAACTGGTAGAATCAGGAATACTACAGAACACCGGGGAGCTGTTTTTT
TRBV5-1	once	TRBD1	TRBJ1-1	CASSSKDREAFF	TGCGCCAGCAGCTCTAAGGACAGGGAAGCTTTCTTT
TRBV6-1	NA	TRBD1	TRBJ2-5	CASSEWDRGVETQYF	TGTGCCAGCAGTGAATGGGACAGGGGTGTCGAGACCCAGTACTTC
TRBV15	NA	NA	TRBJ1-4	CATQRQLTNEKLFF	TGTGCCACCCAGCGGCAGCTAACTAATGAAAAACTGTTTTTT
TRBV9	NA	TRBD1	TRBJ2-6	CASNRGPGTGSLGANVLTF	TGTGCCAGCAACCGCGGGCCTGGGACAGGGTCGCTGGGGGCCAACGTCCTGACTTTC
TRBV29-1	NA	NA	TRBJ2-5	CSVSSASGETQYF	TGCAGCGTTAGTAGCGCGTCCGGGGAGACCCAGTACTTC
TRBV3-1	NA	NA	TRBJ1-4	CASSQVEKLFF	TGTGCCAGCAGCCAAGTTGAAAAACTGTTTTTT
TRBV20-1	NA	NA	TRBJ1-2	CSAPGEDRGYTF	TGCAGTGCTCCAGGGGAGGATCGTGGCTACACCTTC
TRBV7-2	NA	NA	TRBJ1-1	CASSRARRNTEAFF	TGTGCCAGCAGTCGGGCTCGAAGGAACACTGAAGCTTTCTTT
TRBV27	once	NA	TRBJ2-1	CASSSGFYSYNEQFF	TGTGCCAGCAGTTCCGGGTTCTACTCCTACAATGAGCAGTTCTTC
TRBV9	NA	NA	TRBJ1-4	CASSPGGTGNEKLFF	TGTGCCAGCAGCCCAGGAGGGACGGGGAATGAAAAACTGTTTTTT
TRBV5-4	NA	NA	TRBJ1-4	CASSLPGVGEKLFF	TGTGCCAGCAGCTTACCAGGGGTGGGAGAAAAACTGTTTTTT
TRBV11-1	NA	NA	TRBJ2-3	CASTPRGGDTQYF	TGTGCCAGCACCCCAAGAGGAGGAGATACGCAGTATTTT
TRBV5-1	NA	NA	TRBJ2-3	CASSENLGVYTDTQYF	TGCGCCAGCAGCGAAAATCTCGGGGTCTACACAGATACGCAGTATTTT
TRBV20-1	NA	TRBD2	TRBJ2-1	CSASGTSGRRNEQFF	TGCAGTGCTAGCGGTACTAGCGGGAGGCGGAATGAGCAGTTCTTC
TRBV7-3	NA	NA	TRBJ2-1	CASSLSNDNEQFF	TGTGCCAGCAGCTTAAGTAATGACAATGAGCAGTTCTTC
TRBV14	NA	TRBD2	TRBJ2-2	CASSQELAGRGGELFF	TGTGCCAGCAGCCAAGAACTAGCGGGACGGGGCGGGGAGCTGTTTTTT
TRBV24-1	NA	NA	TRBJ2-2	CATSDPDRANTGELFF	TGTGCCACCAGTGATCCGGACAGAGCGAACACCGGGGAGCTGTTTTTT
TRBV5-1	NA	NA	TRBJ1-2	CASSFDRSSYTF	TGCGCCAGCAGCTTTGACAGGAGTAGCTACACCTTC
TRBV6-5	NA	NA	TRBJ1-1	CASSYSTGPVNTEAFF	TGTGCCAGCAGTTACTCTACAGGGCCGGTGAACACTGAAGCTTTCTTT
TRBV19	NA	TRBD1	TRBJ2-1	CATSPDRRNEQFF	TGTGCCACAAGCCCGGACAGGCGTAATGAGCAGTTCTTC
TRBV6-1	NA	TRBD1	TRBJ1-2	CASSPGTGGVVGGYTF	TGTGCCAGCAGTCCGGGGACAGGGGGCGTCGTTGGAGGCTACACCTTC
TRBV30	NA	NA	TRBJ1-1	CALGRGTEAFF	TGTGCCTTAGGACGGGGCACTGAAGCTTTCTTT
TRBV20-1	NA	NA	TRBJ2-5	CSARLPLGGKGETQYF	TGCAGTGCCAGACTCCCCTTGGGGGGAAAAGGGGAGACCCAGTACTTC
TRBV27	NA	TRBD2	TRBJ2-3	CASSPWVGGGSDTQYF	TGTGCCAGCAGTCCCTGGGTGGGGGGGGGTTCGGATACGCAGTATTTT
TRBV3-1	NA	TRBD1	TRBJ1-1	CASSRKQGGTEAFF	TGTGCCAGCAGCCGTAAACAGGGGGGAACTGAAGCTTTCTTT
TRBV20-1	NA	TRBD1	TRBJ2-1	CSARNLGQGAINEQFF	TGCAGTGCTAGAAACTTGGGACAGGGGGCTATCAATGAGCAGTTCTTC
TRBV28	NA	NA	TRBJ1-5	CASSLDGRQPQHF	TGTGCCAGCAGTTTAGACGGCCGCCAGCCCCAGCATTTT
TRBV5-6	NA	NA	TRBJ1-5	CASSLGSRASNQPQHF	TGTGCCAGCAGCTTGGGGTCAAGGGCTAGCAATCAGCCCCAGCATTTT
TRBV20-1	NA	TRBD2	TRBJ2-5	CSARGLAGEETQYF	TGCAGTGCTAGGGGACTAGCGGGAGAAGAGACCCAGTACTTC